The 10 T cell receptor beta chains given below trace back to one sample, sequenced in a study of blood T cell repertoires in COVID-19. The method was immunoSEQ multiplex PCR; TCRdb's version includes in-frame clones alone and lacks a portion of them. Of 150,000 to 200,000 clones in the sample, around nine tenths were seen once. The specimen sequenced was peripheral blood. These receptors were taken from a man between 65 and 85 years old with acute or convalescent COVID-19.

J is TRBJ2-3 and V is TRBV7-8; weak D call: TRBD2 (7 bases). The CDR3 totals 16 residues. V gave up 3 bases and J gave up 0 bases, with 13 bases separating them. Germline V lookup: CDR1 SGHVS, CDR2 FQNEAQ. The CDR3 is CASSLFGGLSTDTQYF. The CDR3 DNA follows: TGTGCCAGCAGCTTGTTCGGGGGGCTTAGCACAGATACGCAGTATTTT.

The V call is TRBV5-4, the J call TRBJ1-4; D ambiguous. The germline V and J ends were trimmed by 4 bases and 3 bases, with 13 bases remaining between them. In germline, CDR1 is SGHNT, CDR2 YYREEE (reference sequence). The CDR3 is 15 amino acids. CDR3 loop: CASSPTGWANEKLFF. CDR3 DNA: TGTGCCAGCAGCCCCACGGGGTGGGCTAATGAAAAACTGTTTTTT.

The genes are TRBV5-6 and TRBJ1-5; tentative D call: TRBD1 (5 bases). CDR3 length equals 15 residues. Germline-derived CDR1 and CDR2 are SGHDT and YYEEEE. V dropped 1 base and J dropped 3 bases, with 11 bases sitting between them. The DNA for the CDR3 is TGTGCCAGCAGCTTGTTCAGGGAATTCAATCAGCCCCAGCATTTT. Protein sequence: CASSLFREFNQPQHF.

The chain has TRBV9 and TRBJ2-5, with D tentatively TRBD2 (6 bases). V was pared by 3 bases and J by 5 bases, with 17 bases between. Germline CDR1 and CDR2: SGDLS and YYNGEE. The CDR3 extends over 15 amino acids. This chain's CDR3 is CASSERVLGMETQYF. CDR3 nucleotide sequence: TGTGCCAGCAGCGAGCGGGTCCTGGGGATGGAGACCCAGTACTTC.

The chain employs TRBV28 and TRBJ1-4, with D unclear. CDR3 length: 14 amino acids. Looked up from germline, CDR1 is MDHEN and CDR2 is SYDVKM. V was clipped by 4 bases and J by 8 bases, with 14 bases between them. CDR3 sequence (DNA): TGTGCCAGCAGTTCCCCAGCCTCGGGGGAAAAACTGTTTTTT. Encoded protein: CASSSPASGEKLFF.

The chain couples TRBV15 to TRBJ1-2; TRBD1 agrees at 10 bases. CDR1 and CDR2 from the germline V gene are LNHNV and YYDKDF (reference sequence). Trimming took 1 base from V and 7 from J; bases not matched to a gene: 0. There are 13 residues in the CDR3. CDR3: CATSRGTGGGYTF. The CDR3 DNA sequence: TGTGCCACCAGCAGAGGGACAGGGGGTGGCTACACCTTC.

The chain combines TRBV5-4 with TRBJ2-5; 7 bases map to TRBD2. CDR1 is SGHNT, CDR2 YYREEE, per germline (reference sequence). Trimming at V came to 4 bases and at J to 4 bases, leaving 4 bases not matched to a gene. CDR3 size: 13 residues. Here the CDR3 DNA reads TGTGCCAGCAGCAGGGGAGGGCCAGAGACCCAGTACTTC. It specifies CASSRGGPETQYF.

The rearrangement links TRBV9 to TRBJ1-4; TRBD1 agrees at 8 bases. Germline V gene data show CDR1 as SGDLS and CDR2 as YYNGEE. Germline trimming cut 4 bases from V and 2 bases from J; bases unmatched to any gene: 7. CDR3 length: 16 residues. The CDR3 sequence: CASSSRTGHTNEKLFF. CDR3 in DNA: TGTGCCAGCAGCTCCCGGACAGGGCACACTAATGAAAAACTGTTTTTT.

This sequence joins TRBV6-8 and TRBJ2-3, with 10 bases identical to TRBD1. CDR1 MNHGY and CDR2 SAAAGT come from the germline V gene. The CDR3 is made up of 19 amino acids. Trimming cost V 7 bases and J 3 bases; bases outside gene matches: 19. The CDR3 loop is CASTTDRDRGRKNTDTQYF. CDR3 bases: TGTGCCAGCACCACGGACCGGGACAGGGGCCGCAAAAATACAGATACGCAGTATTTT.

CDR3 sequence: CASSKTGTAPEQYF. As DNA, the CDR3 is TGTGCCAGCAGTAAAACCGGGACAGCTCCCGAGCAGTACTTC. V is TRBV7-2 and J is TRBJ2-7, with 7 bases aligning to TRBD1. CDR3 size: 14 residues. Germline assignment: CDR1 SGHTA and CDR2 FQGNSA. The V gene end was trimmed by 6 bases and the J gene end by 6 bases; junction bases not matched to a gene: 11.